This is a list of T cell receptor beta chains from one sample in a study of metastatic and nonmetastatic thyroid tumors. TCRdb re-called the PCR reads through MiXCR. This table has some 38,000 clones, about 13% appearing once. Sequences were obtained from blood. The source is a female donor with papillary thyroid cancer or a benign thyroid nodule (not recorded which). Some clones in this sample may be carry-over from other donors' samples. Each CDR3 is given with its conserved first and last residue. A D gene is named only where the DNA matches it firmly. The listing skips clone size in some rows; elsewhere it reads once, few, many or a size class.

D	size	V	J	CDR3
.	many	TRBV2	TRBJ2-1	CASSGDGSYNEQFF
.	.	TRBV20-1	TRBJ1-4	CSAESYDATNEKLFF
.	medium-sized	TRBV10-3	TRBJ2-2	CAISERDNTGELFF
.	many	TRBV11-1	TRBJ2-6	CASSLGRRFPGANVLTF
.	few	TRBV5-5	TRBJ1-5	CASSLDGHSNQPQHF
.	.	TRBV6-2/TRBV6-3	TRBJ1-1	CAGSDGFSGNTEAFF
TRBD2	many	TRBV11-1	TRBJ2-7	CASSSGTSGRSYEQYF
.	many	TRBV20-1	TRBJ2-7	CSASRGRTYEQYF
TRBD1	few	TRBV18	TRBJ2-1	CASSQQPSGQYNEQFF
TRBD1	many	TRBV20-1	TRBJ2-1	CSASLPGGVYNEQFF
TRBD1	.	TRBV3-1	TRBJ2-1	CASSYNGQGGNEQFF
.	many	TRBV15	TRBJ1-1	CATSRGGRATTEAFF
.	.	TRBV20-1	TRBJ2-6	CSARGGTGADGANVLTF
.	many	TRBV5-6	TRBJ1-2	CASSAGPGGYTF
.	many	TRBV10-3	TRBJ2-1	CAISEPTGGGSYNEQFF
.	.	TRBV12-3/TRBV12-4	TRBJ2-1	CASSLYSEPYNEQFF
.	many	TRBV5-8	TRBJ1-5	CASSWTASNQPQHF
.	many	TRBV5-5	TRBJ2-1	CASSRGEAEQFF
TRBD1	many	TRBV19	TRBJ2-5	CASSPGQGEETQYF
.	many	TRBV28	TRBJ2-7	CASTRGDWHEQYF
.	many	TRBV12-3/TRBV12-4	TRBJ2-3	CASSFKSQGTQYF
.	medium-sized	TRBV12-3/TRBV12-4	TRBJ1-2	CASSLRGQGYGYTF
.	.	TRBV30	TRBJ1-6	CAWRLAGSGNSPLHF
TRBD2	.	TRBV28	TRBJ2-3	CASSFLSGKDTQCF
.	.	TRBV20-1	TRBJ2-1	CSALGTGAVNEQFF
TRBD2	many	TRBV9	TRBJ2-1	CASSAGLAGRNEQFF
TRBD1	many	TRBV5-1	TRBJ1-6	CATRDRDNSPLHF
TRBD1	many	TRBV28	TRBJ2-5	CASSSRDSHQETQYF
TRBD2	many	TRBV11-2	TRBJ2-1	CASSSTLGRATWNEQFF
.	.	TRBV2	TRBJ1-2	CAGHRAEYGYTF
TRBD2	many	TRBV27	TRBJ2-1	CASSQTGGLANEQFF
TRBD2	many	TRBV10-3	TRBJ2-7	CAISESRGAYEQYF
.	many	TRBV9	TRBJ1-3	CASSVDSGGNTIYF
TRBD1	many	TRBV7-2	TRBJ1-5	CASRLTGNNQPQHF
.	.	TRBV6-1	TRBJ2-7	CASRPRDGSSYEQYF
.	many	TRBV7-9	TRBJ2-1	CASSSDPGGGEQFF
TRBD2	many	TRBV20-1	TRBJ2-2	CSARAPSGQRRSGGELFF
TRBD2	once	TRBV5-1	TRBJ2-7	CASSLIRTSGRAAEQYF
.	medium-sized	TRBV27	TRBJ2-3	CASSLTSTDTQYF
TRBD2	many	TRBV2	TRBJ2-2	CASRTSGNTGELFF
TRBD2	.	TRBV11-2	TRBJ2-7	CASSPLLAGGPYEQYF
.	many	TRBV30	TRBJ1-1	CAWSRKGRGNTEAFF
TRBD2	.	TRBV20-1	TRBJ2-1	CSAWNSGRASDEQFF
.	many	TRBV5-1	TRBJ1-5	CASSPGLRDQPQHF
.	medium-sized	TRBV27	TRBJ2-7	CASSLGPATYEQYF
TRBD2	many	TRBV7-3	TRBJ2-2	CASSPTSGNTGELFF
.	many	TRBV27	TRBJ2-6	CASTSFRAGANVLTF
.	many	TRBV5-8	TRBJ2-3	CASSLGGRTDTQYF
TRBD1	.	TRBV11-3	TRBJ2-3	CASSLTGTTDTQYF
TRBD2	few	TRBV6-2/TRBV6-3	TRBJ2-7	CASSYSSLAGGYEQYF
.	many	TRBV10-1	TRBJ2-3	CASSPPDLSPDTQYF
.	many	TRBV30	TRBJ1-3	CAWSWGAGVNTIYF
TRBD1	.	TRBV6-1	TRBJ2-7	CASSAGTGAYEQYF
TRBD2	many	TRBV12-5	TRBJ2-5	CASGLGVSSGSRETQYF
TRBD1	few	TRBV30	TRBJ1-6	CAWGLTDRVLHF
.	many	TRBV27	TRBJ1-5	CASSFVNQPQHF
.	many	TRBV2	TRBJ2-2	CAGSGLTTRGGELFF
TRBD2	few	TRBV11-2	TRBJ2-7	CASSGGLAAEQYF
.	many	TRBV19	TRBJ2-7	CASSIEHAGLVYEQYF